Below are 6 T cell receptor beta chains sequenced from a single sample in a study of T cell repertoires in cytomegalovirus infection. MiXCR, run by TCRdb on the reads, gives a single entry per CDR3 protein. The sample has 250,000 or so distinct CDR3 sequences; around 15% are singletons. Material: CD8+ T cells from PBMCs. The receptor source for this set is a human donor in good health (CMV status not recorded). Some clones in this sample may be carry-over from other donors' samples.

Ten or more counts support this clonotype. The CDR3 spells CASSSYLPDEQYF. The DNA for the CDR3 is TGTGCCAGCAGTAGCTACTTACCCGACGAGCAGTACTTC. V and J are TRBV6-1 and TRBJ2-7, with no clear D. Per germline, CDR1 MNHNS and CDR2 SASEGT. The CDR3 contains 13 residues. Trimming took 5 bases from V and 5 from J, leaving 13 bases between them.

The rearrangement joins TRBV6-2 or TRBV6-3 to TRBJ2-5; 8 positions match TRBD1. V was pared by 0 bases and J by 1 base, with 10 bases of the junction left unmatched. The CDR3 is 18 amino acids. The germline gives CDR1 MNHEY, CDR2 SVGEGT. For the CDR3, the DNA is TGTGCCAGCAGTTACTCCCCCGGGACAGGCCCCCTCCAAGAGACCCAGTACTTC. Protein sequence: CASSYSPGTGPLQETQYF.

This clonotype was counted a few times. This rearrangement joins TRBV5-1 to TRBJ2-1; 14 nucleotides line up with TRBD2. CDR3 size: 16 residues. V lost 7 bases and J lost 8; bases outside the gene matches: 11. Per germline, CDR1 SGHRS and CDR2 YFSETQ. This CDR3 reads CASAPRVGLAGDEQFF. The CDR3, as DNA: TGCGCCAGCGCGCCGCGGGTGGGACTAGCGGGGGATGAGCAGTTCTTC.

This clonotype has just a few counts. This chain joins TRBV2 and TRBJ2-7; no reliable D call. Per the germline V gene, CDR1 is SNHLY and CDR2 is FYNNEI. CDR3 length: 15 amino acids. The ends were cut back, 2 bases at V and 3 bases at J, with 14 bases in the middle. The CDR3 is CASSEMPRASYEQYF. In DNA, the CDR3 is TGTGCCAGCAGTGAAATGCCCCGGGCCAGCTACGAGCAGTACTTC.

This clonotype showed up many times. The rearrangement uses TRBV6-6 and TRBJ1-1; no firm D call. The germline CDR1 and CDR2 sequences are MNHNY and SVGAGI (reference sequence). The CDR3 loop spans 14 amino acids. The V gene lost 5 bases and the J gene lost 0 bases, with 10 bases spanning the gap. The CDR3 region has the DNA TGTGCCAGCAGTCAAGGACCCATGAACACTGAAGCTTTCTTT. Encoded protein: CASSQGPMNTEAFF.

This chain uses TRBV13 with TRBJ2-7, with D tentatively TRBD2 (6 bases). This CDR3 region has 13 residues. CDR1 PRHDT and CDR2 FYEKMQ come from the germline V gene (reference sequence). Deletions cut 3 bases from V and 9 bases from J, with 15 bases between. The CDR3 DNA reads TGTGCCAGCAGCTTTGGACGGGGGTTCGGGCAGTACTTC. Translated, it gives CASSFGRGFGQYF. The full variable domain, with the rest looked up from reference TRBV13 and TRBJ2-7, is AAGVIQSPRHLIKEKRETATLKCYPIPRHDTVYWYQQGPGQDPQFLISFYEKMQSDKGSIPDRFSAQQFSDYHSELNMSSLELGDSALYFCASSFGRGFGQYFGPGTRLTVT.